This is a list of T cell receptor beta chains from one sample in a study of T-cell memory formation after mild COVID-19. One entry per CDR3 protein results from TCRdb running MiXCR on the 5' RACE reads. Here the sample spans about 470,000 distinct CDR3 sequences, 15% to 20% being singletons. Sequencing was performed on PBMCs or a T cell subset sorted from them (not recorded which). These receptors were collected from an adult woman who had mild COVID-19 (a few samples of this study predate the infection). Cell type and time point are not known. CDR3s include the opening cysteine and the closing phenylalanine or tryptophan. D genes are given only for firm matches. Clone sizes are given selectively: once, few, many, or a class where the clone is expanded.

CDR3 protein: CASRNPRVMNTEAFF; CDR3 DNA: TGTGCCAGCAGAAACCCCAGGGTGATGAACACTGAAGCTTTCTTT; V gene: TRBV28; D gene: -; J gene: TRBJ1-1; clone size: few
CDR3 protein: CASSFIRAQTYEQYF; CDR3 DNA: TGTGCCAGCAGTTTCATCCGGGCGCAGACCTACGAGCAGTACTTC; V gene: TRBV12-3/TRBV12-4; D gene: -; J gene: TRBJ2-7; clone size: -
CDR3 protein: CASSTYTHGYTF; CDR3 DNA: TGTGCCAGCAGCACCTATACCCATGGCTACACCTTC; V gene: TRBV7-2; D gene: -; J gene: TRBJ1-2; clone size: -
CDR3 protein: CAWSMAGGNEQYF; CDR3 DNA: TGTGCCTGGAGTATGGCAGGGGGCAACGAGCAGTACTTC; V gene: TRBV30; D gene: TRBD1; J gene: TRBJ2-7; clone size: -
CDR3 protein: CSATGTGGLRSNQPQHF; CDR3 DNA: TGCAGTGCTACCGGGACAGGGGGCTTGAGGAGCAATCAGCCCCAGCATTTT; V gene: TRBV20-1; D gene: TRBD1; J gene: TRBJ1-5; clone size: -
CDR3 protein: CASKGYWSSYEQYF; CDR3 DNA: TGTGCCAGCAAAGGCTATTGGAGCTCCTACGAGCAGTACTTC; V gene: TRBV6-5; D gene: -; J gene: TRBJ2-7; clone size: -
CDR3 protein: CASSPLWGWNSPLHF; CDR3 DNA: TGTGCCAGCAGCCCTCTTTGGGGTTGGAATTCACCCCTCCACTTT; V gene: TRBV7-9; D gene: -; J gene: TRBJ1-6; clone size: -
CDR3 protein: CASSDLNGNTIYF; CDR3 DNA: TGTGCCAGCAGTGACTTAAATGGAAACACCATATATTTT; V gene: TRBV6-1; D gene: -; J gene: TRBJ1-3; clone size: few
CDR3 protein: CASRPGTIAADTQYF; CDR3 DNA: TGTGCCAGCAGGCCCGGGACTATTGCGGCAGATACGCAGTATTTT; V gene: TRBV6-6; D gene: TRBD2; J gene: TRBJ2-3; clone size: -
CDR3 protein: CASSSGTSGKDTQYF; CDR3 DNA: TGCGCCAGCAGCTCAGGGACTAGTGGAAAGGATACGCAGTATTTT; V gene: TRBV5-1; D gene: TRBD2; J gene: TRBJ2-3; clone size: -
CDR3 protein: CASSREAAWNTGELFF; CDR3 DNA: TGTGCCAGCAGCCGGGAAGCGGCGTGGAACACCGGGGAGCTGTTTTTT; V gene: TRBV4-2; D gene: -; J gene: TRBJ2-2; clone size: -
CDR3 protein: CASSINLNTEAFF; CDR3 DNA: TGTGCCAGCAGCATAAACCTGAACACTGAAGCTTTCTTT; V gene: TRBV7-7; D gene: -; J gene: TRBJ1-1; clone size: many
CDR3 protein: CASSQGTGVYNEQFF; CDR3 DNA: TGCGCCAGCAGCCAAGGGACGGGGGTCTACAATGAGCAGTTCTTC; V gene: TRBV4-1; D gene: -; J gene: TRBJ2-1; clone size: -
CDR3 protein: CASSLILAGNTEAFF; CDR3 DNA: TGTGCCAGCAGTTTAATCCTGGCAGGGAACACTGAAGCTTTCTTT; V gene: TRBV12-3/TRBV12-4; D gene: -; J gene: TRBJ1-1; clone size: -
CDR3 protein: CASSITDTQYF; CDR3 DNA: TGTGCCAGCAGTATTACTGATACGCAGTATTTT; V gene: TRBV12-3/TRBV12-4; D gene: -; J gene: TRBJ2-3; clone size: few
CDR3 protein: CASSFVSGGAGETQYF; CDR3 DNA: TGTGCCAGCAGCTTTGTCTCCGGGGGGGCCGGGGAGACCCAGTACTTC; V gene: TRBV7-9; D gene: TRBD2; J gene: TRBJ2-5; clone size: -
CDR3 protein: CSVQGAGMNTEAFF; CDR3 DNA: TGCAGCGTTCAGGGGGCCGGAATGAACACTGAAGCTTTCTTT; V gene: TRBV29-1; D gene: TRBD1; J gene: TRBJ1-1; clone size: few
CDR3 protein: CASSPLRGRFTEAFF; CDR3 DNA: TGTGCCAGCAGTCCACTCAGGGGAAGGTTCACTGAAGCTTTCTTT; V gene: TRBV28; D gene: -; J gene: TRBJ1-1; clone size: -
CDR3 protein: CAIRGASGANEQFF; CDR3 DNA: TGTGCCATCAGGGGGGCTAGCGGGGCAAATGAGCAGTTCTTC; V gene: TRBV10-3; D gene: TRBD2; J gene: TRBJ2-1; clone size: few
CDR3 protein: CSARQGATGELFF; CDR3 DNA: TGCAGTGCTAGACAGGGGGCTACCGGGGAGCTGTTTTTT; V gene: TRBV20-1; D gene: TRBD1; J gene: TRBJ2-2; clone size: few
CDR3 protein: CSARLASSQETQYF; CDR3 DNA: TGCAGTGCTAGACTAGCTAGCTCCCAAGAGACCCAGTACTTC; V gene: TRBV20-1; D gene: -; J gene: TRBJ2-5; clone size: -
CDR3 protein: CATSDSDPGGQYF; CDR3 DNA: TGTGCCACCAGTGATTCGGACCCCGGAGGGCAGTATTTT; V gene: TRBV24-1; D gene: -; J gene: TRBJ2-3; clone size: -
CDR3 protein: CASGRTPRDEQYF; CDR3 DNA: TGTGCCAGCGGACGGACACCTCGGGACGAGCAGTACTTC; V gene: TRBV7-8; D gene: -; J gene: TRBJ2-7; clone size: -
CDR3 protein: CASSLYQGTGELFF; CDR3 DNA: TGCGCCAGCAGCTTATACCAGGGGACCGGGGAGCTGTTTTTT; V gene: TRBV5-1; D gene: -; J gene: TRBJ2-2; clone size: -
CDR3 protein: CASSIDWRPTAGYTF; CDR3 DNA: TGTGCCAGTAGTATAGATTGGCGGCCCACGGCTGGCTACACCTTC; V gene: TRBV19; D gene: -; J gene: TRBJ1-2; clone size: many
CDR3 protein: CSASGVVQSSTDTQYF; CDR3 DNA: TGCAGTGCGAGTGGGGTGGTTCAGAGTAGCACAGATACGCAGTATTTT; V gene: TRBV20-1; D gene: -; J gene: TRBJ2-3; clone size: -
CDR3 protein: CATSDSSEAFF; CDR3 DNA: TGTGCCACCAGTGATTCCTCGGAAGCTTTCTTT; V gene: TRBV24-1; D gene: -; J gene: TRBJ1-1; clone size: -
CDR3 protein: CASSLVGRGPEQYF; CDR3 DNA: TGTGCCAGCAGCCTGGTAGGAAGGGGGCCTGAGCAGTACTTC; V gene: TRBV7-6; D gene: TRBD1; J gene: TRBJ2-7; clone size: -
CDR3 protein: CASSLSVRDGYTF; CDR3 DNA: TGTGCCAGCAGTTTATCGGTGCGGGATGGCTACACCTTC; V gene: TRBV12-3/TRBV12-4; D gene: -; J gene: TRBJ1-2; clone size: -
CDR3 protein: CASSLVAGSVGYTF; CDR3 DNA: TGTGCCAGCAGCTTGGTTGCGGGCTCGGTCGGCTACACCTTC; V gene: TRBV5-6; D gene: -; J gene: TRBJ1-2; clone size: -
CDR3 protein: CASSIAASGSIYEQYF; CDR3 DNA: TGTGCCAGTAGTATTGCGGCTAGCGGGAGTATCTACGAGCAGTACTTC; V gene: TRBV19; D gene: TRBD2; J gene: TRBJ2-7; clone size: few
CDR3 protein: CSARPPWGGGYEQYF; CDR3 DNA: TGCAGTGCTAGACCCCCGTGGGGGGGGGGTTACGAGCAGTACTTC; V gene: TRBV20-1; D gene: TRBD2; J gene: TRBJ2-7; clone size: -
CDR3 protein: CASSEPANEQFF; CDR3 DNA: TGTGCCAGCAGTGAGCCCGCCAATGAGCAGTTCTTC; V gene: TRBV2; D gene: -; J gene: TRBJ2-1; clone size: few
CDR3 protein: CASRLSSYEQYF; CDR3 DNA: TGTGCCAGCAGGCTTAGCTCCTACGAGCAGTACTTC; V gene: TRBV2; D gene: -; J gene: TRBJ2-7; clone size: many
CDR3 protein: CSVWSGSNNEQFF; CDR3 DNA: TGCAGCGTTTGGAGCGGATCAAACAATGAGCAGTTCTTC; V gene: TRBV29-1; D gene: -; J gene: TRBJ2-1; clone size: once
CDR3 protein: CASILSYEQYF; CDR3 DNA: TGTGCCAGCATTCTCTCCTACGAGCAGTACTTC; V gene: TRBV2; D gene: -; J gene: TRBJ2-7; clone size: few
CDR3 protein: CASSQESSYEQYF; CDR3 DNA: TGCGCCAGCAGCCAAGAGTCCTCCTACGAGCAGTACTTC; V gene: TRBV4-1; D gene: -; J gene: TRBJ2-7; clone size: -
CDR3 protein: CASSFLPGQETEAFF; CDR3 DNA: TGTGCCAGCAGTTTCCTCCCGGGACAGGAGACTGAAGCTTTCTTT; V gene: TRBV27; D gene: TRBD1; J gene: TRBJ1-1; clone size: few
CDR3 protein: CASSPMSGFDGYTF; CDR3 DNA: TGTGCCAGTAGTCCCATGTCCGGATTCGATGGCTACACCTTC; V gene: TRBV19; D gene: -; J gene: TRBJ1-2; clone size: few
CDR3 protein: CASLLSGTLLDEQYF; CDR3 DNA: TGTGCCAGCCTTCTTAGTGGGACCCTCCTCGACGAGCAGTACTTC; V gene: TRBV25-1; D gene: -; J gene: TRBJ2-7; clone size: -
CDR3 protein: CSARARDRVSNEQFF; CDR3 DNA: TGCAGTGCTAGAGCCCGGGACAGGGTTTCTAATGAGCAGTTCTTC; V gene: TRBV20-1; D gene: TRBD1; J gene: TRBJ2-1; clone size: few
CDR3 protein: CASSWEGRYEQYF; CDR3 DNA: TGTGCCAGCAGCTGGGAGGGCCGATACGAGCAGTACTTC; V gene: TRBV25-1; D gene: TRBD2; J gene: TRBJ2-7; clone size: many
CDR3 protein: CASSVESGGSYEQYF; CDR3 DNA: TGTGCCAGCAGCGTAGAAAGCGGGGGCTCCTACGAGCAGTACTTC; V gene: TRBV9; D gene: TRBD2; J gene: TRBJ2-7; clone size: -
CDR3 protein: CASSLRSNEQFF; CDR3 DNA: TGTGCCAGCAGCCTCAGATCGAATGAGCAGTTCTTC; V gene: TRBV12-3/TRBV12-4; D gene: -; J gene: TRBJ2-1; clone size: many
CDR3 protein: CASSWGDLGHEQYF; CDR3 DNA: TGTGCCAGCAGCTGGGGGGACCTCGGCCACGAGCAGTACTTC; V gene: TRBV5-6; D gene: -; J gene: TRBJ2-7; clone size: many
CDR3 protein: CSVEVRSNTEAFF; CDR3 DNA: TGCAGCGTTGAAGTTAGATCGAACACTGAAGCTTTCTTT; V gene: TRBV29-1; D gene: -; J gene: TRBJ1-1; clone size: -
CDR3 protein: CASTEGGLSYNEQFF; CDR3 DNA: TGCGCCAGCACTGAGGGGGGTTTGTCCTACAATGAGCAGTTCTTC; V gene: TRBV5-1; D gene: -; J gene: TRBJ2-1; clone size: many
CDR3 protein: CSARVYQGIYNEQFF; CDR3 DNA: TGCAGTGCTAGAGTCTATCAGGGAATATACAATGAGCAGTTCTTC; V gene: TRBV20-1; D gene: -; J gene: TRBJ2-1; clone size: -